This T cell receptor (beta chain) was captured in a study of cytomegalovirus exposure and HLA in healthy donors. Germline assignment: CDR1 SGHVS and CDR2 FQNEAQ. Trimming removed 3 bases from V and 6 bases from J, with 6 bases in between. The CDR3 is made up of 12 amino acids. The method was immunoSEQ multiplex PCR; TCRdb's version includes in-frame clones alone and lacks a portion of them. The sample holds 160,000 or so clones, 88% seen once. The sequence was obtained from a man between 18 and 29 years old in good health and CMV-seronegative. Sequencing was done on a sample of PBMCs. The V call is TRBV7-8, the J call TRBJ2-1; D is unclear. The CDR3 nucleotides read TGTGCCAGCAGCTTTAACGGCAATGAGCAGTTCTTC. Its protein is CASSFNGNEQFF.